The clone carrying this TCR beta chain was seen a few times. The authors used template switching to add a universal primer site and gave cDNA unique molecular identifiers. TCRdb redid the calling of the 5' RACE reads with MiXCR, one entry per CDR3 protein. The sample lists approximately 1.8 million distinct CDR3 sequences, roughly a third occurring once. The data derive from a study of identical twins. This TCR was recovered from a newborn girl in good health. The material sequenced was cord blood.

This chain's CDR3 is CSPRGLNTEAFF. In nucleotides, the CDR3 is TGCAGCCCCAGGGGGCTGAACACTGAAGCTTTCTTT. The chain has TRBV29-1 and TRBJ1-1; TRBD1 matches 8 bases. Germline CDR1 and CDR2: SQVTM and ANQGSEA. The CDR3 runs 12 residues. J lost 0 bases, V lost 8 bases, and 2 bases had no gene match.